This T cell receptor beta chain was recovered during a study of blood T cell repertoires in COVID-19. On the study more broadly: COVID-19 samples, acute and convalescent, were from the United States, Italy and Spain.

Clones were sequenced by immunoSEQ multiplex PCR, and TCRdb holds only the in-frame ones, with some missing. The sample yields under 200,000 clones, roughly nine tenths seen once. The CDR3 runs 13 residues. Germline values: CDR1 LNHDA, CDR2 SQIVND (reference sequence). V trimming: 9 bases; J trimming: 2 bases; junction bases outside the gene matches: 6. This clone was detected only once. The sequenced sample consisted of peripheral blood. This TCR was sampled from a woman aged 65 to 85 with acute or convalescent COVID-19. The genes are TRBV19 and TRBJ1-2; 7 bases fit TRBD1. The CDR3 coding sequence is TGTGCCAGCTCAACGGGACAGAACTATGGCTACACCTTC. Its translation: CASSTGQNYGYTF.